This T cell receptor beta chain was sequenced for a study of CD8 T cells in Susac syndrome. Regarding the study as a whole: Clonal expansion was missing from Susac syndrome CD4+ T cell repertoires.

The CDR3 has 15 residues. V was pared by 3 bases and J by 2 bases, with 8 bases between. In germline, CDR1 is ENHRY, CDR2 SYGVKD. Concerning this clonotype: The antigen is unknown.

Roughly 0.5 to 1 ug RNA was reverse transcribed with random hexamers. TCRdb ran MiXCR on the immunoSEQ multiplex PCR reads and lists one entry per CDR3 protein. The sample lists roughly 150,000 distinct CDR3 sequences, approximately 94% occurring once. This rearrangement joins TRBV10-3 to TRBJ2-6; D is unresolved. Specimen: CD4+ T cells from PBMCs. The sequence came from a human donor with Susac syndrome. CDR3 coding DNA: TGTGCCATCAGTGATAACCTGCCTGGGGCCAACGTCCTGACTTTC. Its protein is CAISDNLPGANVLTF.